A single sample is the source of the 10 T cell receptor beta chains below, sequenced in a study of T cell responses to AZD1222 COVID-19 vaccine. Using immunoSEQ multiplex PCR, the repertoire was profiled, and TCRdb retains in-frame clones only, with some absent. The sample has over 95,000 clones; 80% to 95% are singletons. Sequenced material: peripheral blood, taken on day 0 of AZD1222 vaccination. The receptors were gathered from an adult in good health.

V gene TRBV6-2 or TRBV6-3 combines with J gene TRBJ2-5; D uncertain. CDR1 and CDR2 (germline): MNHEY, SVGEGT. Trimming took 0 bases from V and 2 from J, leaving 25 bases between them. The length of the CDR3 is 20 residues. In nucleotides, the CDR3 is TGTGCCAGCAGTTACTCGCCAAGTAGCCCCTCCCACTTGAATCAAGAGACCCAGTACTTC. It yields the protein CASSYSPSSPSHLNQETQYF.

V is TRBV5-5 and J is TRBJ1-1; D might be TRBD1 (6 bases). Trimming removed 4 bases at V and 4 bases at J, with 17 bases between. Germline V lookup: CDR1 SGHKS, CDR2 YYEKEE (reference sequence). This CDR3 is built from 15 residues. The CDR3 protein is CASSRQILQGTEAFF. The CDR3 nucleotides read TGTGCCAGCAGCCGACAGATCCTACAGGGCACTGAAGCTTTCTTT.

This clone appeared a single time. The rearrangement uses TRBV7-8 and TRBJ2-5; the match to TRBD2 covers 13 bases. The CDR3 loop spans 16 amino acids. Unmatched junction bases numbered 7, after V lost 5 bases and J lost 4 bases. The V gene's germline CDR1 is SGHVS and CDR2 FQNEAQ. The CDR3 spells CASSPTSGGAGETQYF. The CDR3, as DNA: TGTGCCAGCAGCCCAACTAGCGGGGGGGCGGGAGAGACCCAGTACTTC.

The rearrangement joins TRBV5-4 to TRBJ2-5; TRBD2 matches at 7 bases. CDR1 is SGHNT and CDR2 is YYREEE in the germline V gene (reference sequence). The CDR3 loop spans 15 amino acids. V was clipped by 4 bases and J by 2 bases; unmatched bases: 8. The CDR3 sequence: CASSRPGTTQETQYF. The CDR3 region has the DNA TGTGCCAGCAGCCGCCCCGGGACTACTCAAGAGACCCAGTACTTC.

This clone was counted once. The chain employs TRBV5-1 and TRBJ2-7, with 9 bases lining up with TRBD1. CDR1 and CDR2 (germline): SGHRS, YFSETQ. With 4 bases clipped from V and 5 bases from J, the junction kept 7 bases outside the gene matches. The CDR3 extends over 14 amino acids. The CDR3 protein is CASSTGQGTNEQYF. The DNA of the CDR3 is TGCGCCAGCAGCACGGGACAGGGAACGAACGAGCAGTACTTC.

This rearrangement joins TRBV7-3 to TRBJ1-2, with D possibly being TRBD1 (5 bases). Germline assignment: CDR1 SGHTA and CDR2 FQGTGA. Trimming shortened V by 7 bases and J by 4 bases, and 13 bases separated the two germline ends. The CDR3 is 13 amino acids. This chain's CDR3 is CASTGRRFYGYTF. In DNA, the CDR3 is TGTGCCAGCACGGGGCGGAGGTTCTATGGCTACACCTTC.

The rearrangement uses TRBV11-3 and TRBJ2-1; the match to TRBD2 covers 8 bases. This CDR3 region has 14 residues. The V and J ends lost 5 bases and 5 bases, in that order; junction bases with no gene match: 5. Germline assignment: CDR1 SGHNT and CDR2 YENEEA. The CDR3 nucleotides are TGTGCCAGCAGCCCAACGGGGGGGAACAATGAGCAGTTCTTC. Its translation: CASSPTGGNNEQFF.

The chain employs TRBV9 and TRBJ1-4; 8 bases map to TRBD1. After removal of 3 bases from V and 6 bases from J, the junction contained 10 bases not matched to a gene. The germline gives CDR1 SGDLS, CDR2 YYNGEE. The CDR3 spans 16 residues. Here the CDR3 reads CASSGGVGQGYEKLFF. In nucleotides, the CDR3 is TGTGCCAGCAGCGGGGGGGTTGGACAGGGATATGAAAAACTGTTTTTT.

The chain recombines TRBV7-2 with TRBJ2-4; 7 bases agree with TRBD1. CDR1 and CDR2 (germline): SGHTA, FQGNSA. The CDR3 extends over 15 amino acids. The junction had 11 bases not matched to a gene; V was cut back by 6 bases and J by 6 bases. The CDR3 nucleotides are TGTGCCAGCAGTTTAACAGGGGCGCCAAGAAACATTCAGTACTTC. It codes for CASSLTGAPRNIQYF.

V is TRBV7-2 and J is TRBJ1-2, with a weak D call TRBD1 (5 bases). CDR3 length equals 16 residues. Germline V gene sequence: CDR1 SGHTA, CDR2 FQGNSA. With 2 bases removed from V and 2 bases from J, the gap between germline ends came to 15 bases. CDR3 bases: TGTGCCAGCAGCTTAACTGACAGCACCTTCAACTATGGCTACACCTTC. Translated, it gives CASSLTDSTFNYGYTF.